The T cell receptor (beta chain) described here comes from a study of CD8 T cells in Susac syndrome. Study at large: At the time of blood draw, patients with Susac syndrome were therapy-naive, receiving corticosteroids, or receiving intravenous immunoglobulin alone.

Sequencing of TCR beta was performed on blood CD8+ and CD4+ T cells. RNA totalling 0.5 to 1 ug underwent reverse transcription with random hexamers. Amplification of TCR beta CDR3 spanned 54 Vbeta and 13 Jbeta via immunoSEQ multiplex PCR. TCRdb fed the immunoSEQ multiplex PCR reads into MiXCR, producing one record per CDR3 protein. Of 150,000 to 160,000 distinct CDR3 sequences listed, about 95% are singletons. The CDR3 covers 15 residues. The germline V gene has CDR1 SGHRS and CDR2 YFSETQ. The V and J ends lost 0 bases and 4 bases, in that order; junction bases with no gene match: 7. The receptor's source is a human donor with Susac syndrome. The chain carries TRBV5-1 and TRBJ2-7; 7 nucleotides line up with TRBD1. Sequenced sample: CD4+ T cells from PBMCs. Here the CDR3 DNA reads TGCGCCAGCAGCTTGGTGCAGGGGGATCCATACGAGCAGTACTTC. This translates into CASSLVQGDPYEQYF.